The next 9 T cell receptor beta chains were all read from a single sample in a study of T cell clones after liver transplantation. The protocol was immunoSEQ multiplex PCR, while the TCRdb copy is restricted to in-frame clones and leaves out a portion. The sample carries about 51,000 clones, roughly nine tenths recorded once. The specimen was CD8+ T cells from blood, collected 12 months after liver transplant. The receptor set was obtained from a human patient who received a liver transplant. Some T cells may possibly be graft donor cells.

With respect to this clone: A much larger clone lies a single base off, so this may be a read error. This chain connects TRBV6-5 to TRBJ2-5, with D maybe TRBD1 (6 bases). This CDR3 has 15 residues. The germline V gene has CDR1 MNHEY and CDR2 SVGAGI. The CDR3 DNA reads TGTGCCGGCAGCATAGCACAGGGCAGGGAGGAGACCCAGTACTTC. Protein: CAGSIAQGREETQYF.

The J gene is TRBJ2-1, the V gene TRBV7-9; D is tentatively TRBD1 or TRBD2 (5 bases each). Germline assignment: CDR1 SEHNR and CDR2 FQNEAQ (reference sequence). CDR3 length: 14 amino acids. Trimming left V 5 bases short and J 7 bases short, with 15 bases between. The CDR3 is CASSIGASSNEQFF. The CDR3 DNA sequence: TGTGCCAGCAGCATAGGGGCTAGCTCTAATGAGCAGTTCTTC.

The chain employs TRBV10-3 and TRBJ2-3; 14 bases line up with TRBD2. From germline, CDR1 is ENHRY and CDR2 SYGVKD. This CDR3 has 15 residues. V dropped 6 bases and J dropped 5; count of bases not matched to a gene: 4. CDR3 bases: TGTGCCATCAGAACGGGACTAGCGGGAGAAGATACGCAGTATTTT. Translated, it gives CAIRTGLAGEDTQYF.

This chain links TRBV6-1 with TRBJ2-7, with 7 bases aligning to TRBD2. Losses at the gene ends were 2 bases for V and 0 bases for J; bases not matched to a gene: 7. The CDR3 loop spans 16 amino acids. Germline lookup yields CDR1 MNHNS and CDR2 SASEGT. CDR3 in DNA: TGTGCCAGCAGTGAAAGGGTAGCGGGCTTCTCCTACGAGCAGTACTTC. Its translation is CASSERVAGFSYEQYF.

V and J are TRBV9 and TRBJ2-5; D gene ambiguous. V lost 3 bases to trimming and J lost 0 bases, with 6 bases between them. CDR1 SGDLS and CDR2 YYNGEE come from the germline V gene. The CDR3 has 13 amino acids. The CDR3 DNA is TGTGCCAGCAGCGCGATGTACCAAGAGACCCAGTACTTC. It yields the protein CASSAMYQETQYF.

The rearrangement links TRBV19 to TRBJ2-1; no clear D. The CDR3 spans 14 residues. The germline V and J ends were trimmed by 3 bases and 0 bases, with 6 bases remaining between them. Germline CDR1 LNHDA, CDR2 SQIVND (reference sequence). CDR3 in DNA: TGTGCCAGTAGTATTGTTGGCTCCTACAATGAGCAGTTCTTC. This gives the protein CASSIVGSYNEQFF.

This rearrangement joins TRBV10-1 to TRBJ2-5, with 10 positions matching TRBD2. V was pared by 2 bases and J by 4 bases, with 7 bases of the junction left unmatched. The V gene's germline CDR1 is WNHNN and CDR2 SYGVQD (reference sequence). CDR3 length equals 16 residues. The CDR3 is CASSETLAGVGETQYF. The CDR3 nucleotides are TGCGCCAGCAGTGAGACCCTAGCGGGAGTAGGAGAGACCCAGTACTTC.

The chain uses TRBV11-3 and TRBJ2-2; 7 nucleotides line up with TRBD1. This CDR3 has 16 residues. CDR1 is SGHNT, CDR2 YENEEA, per germline. V lost 5 bases, J lost 1 base, and 7 bases stayed unmatched. CDR3 loop: CASSPRDRVNTGELFF. The CDR3 DNA reads TGTGCCAGCAGCCCCAGGGACAGAGTGAACACCGGGGAGCTGTTTTTT.

The rearrangement joins TRBV30 to TRBJ1-2; 8 bases map to TRBD1. The CDR3 loop spans 12 amino acids. Germline trimming cut 4 bases from V and 4 bases from J; bases unmatched to any gene: 2. Looked up from germline, CDR1 is GTSNPN and CDR2 is SVGIG (reference sequence). CDR3 region: CAWIDRGYGYTF. CDR3 in DNA: TGTGCCTGGATTGACAGGGGCTATGGCTACACCTTC. The entire variable domain, with the rest obtained from reference TRBV30 and TRBJ1-2, is as follows: SQTIHQWPATLVQPVGSPLSLECTVEGTSNPNLYWYRQAAGRGLQLLFYSVGIGQISSEVPQNLSASRPQDRQFILSSKKLLLSDSGFYLCAWIDRGYGYTFGSGTRLTVV.